This is a list of T cell receptor beta chains from one sample in a study of identical twins. TCRdb used MiXCR to reprocess the 5' RACE reads, holding one entry per CDR3 protein. There are 1.5 million to 2 million distinct CDR3 sequences in the sample; under 35% occur only once, and about 0.3% lies in the top ten. Sequences were obtained from cord blood. The receptor source for this set is a newborn girl in good health. Each CDR3 is given with its conserved first and last residue. The order of the fields is V gene, D gene, clone size, CDR3 length, J gene, CDR3 protein, CDR3 DNA. The D gene is left open where the match is weak. Clone size, where shown, is once, few, many, or a class for clones that have expanded.

>TRBV2|TRBD2|few|13|TRBJ2-7
CASERGVPYEQYF
TGTGCCAGCGAGCGGGGGGTCCCCTACGAGCAGTACTTC
>TRBV2|-|-|14|TRBJ2-7
CASILSDGAHEQYF
TGTGCCAGCATTCTCTCGGACGGAGCCCACGAGCAGTACTTC
>TRBV20-1|-|-|14|TRBJ1-1
CSARDSRGFTEAFF
TGCAGTGCTAGAGATTCTAGAGGGTTCACTGAAGCTTTCTTT
>TRBV12-3/TRBV12-4|TRBD1|many|14|TRBJ1-6
CASGTGKYNSPLHF
TGTGCCAGTGGGACAGGCAAATATAATTCACCCCTCCACTTT
>TRBV6-6|TRBD2|few|16|TRBJ2-5
CASTYRLAVLQETQYF
TGTGCCAGCACCTACAGACTAGCGGTTCTACAAGAGACCCAGTACTTC
>TRBV7-2|-|-|15|TRBJ1-2
CASSLVRDSFYGYTF
TGTGCCAGCAGCTTAGTAAGAGACAGCTTCTATGGCTACACCTTC
>TRBV3-1|-|-|14|TRBJ2-4
CASSQDNWASIQYF
TGTGCCAGCAGCCAAGATAACTGGGCAAGCATTCAGTACTTC
>TRBV5-6|-|-|17|TRBJ2-5
CASSLEDLLVNSNEQYF
TGTGCCAGCAGCTTGGAAGATTTGCTAGTTAATTCCAATGAGCAGTACTTC
>TRBV29-1|-|-|13|TRBJ2-7
CSVEDRVGSEQYF
TGCAGCGTTGAAGATCGGGTGGGGAGCGAGCAGTACTTC
>TRBV24-1|-|-|14|TRBJ2-5
CATSDAGNVGTQYF
TGTGCCACCAGTGATGCCGGGAACGTAGGGACCCAGTACTTC
>TRBV20-1|-|-|12|TRBJ2-7
CSASVDGYEQYF
TGCAGTGCTAGTGTAGACGGTTACGAGCAGTACTTC
>TRBV20-1|-|-|17|TRBJ1-5
CSAPREWGVHSNQPQHF
TGCAGTGCTCCGAGGGAATGGGGGGTGCATAGCAATCAGCCCCAGCATTTT